This entry describes one T cell receptor (beta chain). This sample is part of a study of shared clonotypes between healthy human individuals. Trimming left V 6 bases short and J 1 base short, with 9 bases between. From germline, CDR1 is SQVTM and CDR2 ANQGSEA. The CDR3 sequence is 12 residues long. Splitting the CD4+ cells yielded a CD45RA+ naive subset and a CD45RA-negative memory subset. Generated by immunoSEQ multiplex PCR, the TCRdb table keeps only in-frame clones and is missing some. The sample lists about 990,000 clones, around three quarters occurring once. The source material was memory CD4+ T cells from PBMCs. Stated subset: CD45RA-negative fraction. This receptor was taken from a man aged 18 to 30 in good health. Some clones in this sample may be carry-over from other donors' samples. The genes are TRBV29-1 and TRBJ2-5; perhaps TRBD1 as D (6 bases). This chain's CDR3 is CSVWGPQETQYF. In nucleotides, the CDR3 is TGCAGCGTCTGGGGGCCCCAAGAGACCCAGTACTTC.